This record covers a single T cell receptor (beta chain). What it recognizes is unknown. TCRdb fed the 5' RACE reads into MiXCR, producing one record per CDR3 protein. Here the sample spans approximately 500,000 distinct CDR3 sequences, 20% to 25% being singletons. The data were obtained in a study of identical twins. Trimming shortened V by 4 bases and J by 4 bases, and 8 bases separated the two germline ends. The CDR3 length is 12 residues. In germline, CDR1 is SGHKS, CDR2 YYEKEE (reference sequence). Points from the study as a whole: It was possible that invariant MAIT and iNKT cells partly confounded the zero-insertion analyses. Twin sharing of out-of-frame TCR alpha was underestimated by models in monozygotic pairs.

These records were also assigned to another study, of T cells expressing NK-cell markers. That source adds: Only alpha-beta TCR T cells were sorted in several experiments, using an anti-gamma-delta TCR antibody. About six donors carried dominant NKG2C+ clonotypes that made up 1.0-7.0% of their CD8+ T cells.

Sequencing used CD4+ T cells sorted from blood. The receptor comes from a woman aged 18-29 years in good health. The chain couples TRBV5-5 to TRBJ1-2; D remains unclear. CDR3 amino acids: CASSKETYGYTF. For the CDR3, the DNA is TGTGCCAGCAGCAAGGAGACCTATGGCTACACCTTC.